The text below deals with one TCR beta chain. Its antigen remains unknown. This record belongs to a study of CD8 T cells in ankylosing spondylitis. Whole-study findings and limits: Disease-associated clones were reportedly significantly overrepresented in matched ankylosing spondylitis synovial fluid. Made up of several highly homologous variants, a TCR beta motif appeared characteristic of ankylosing spondylitis blood.

MiXCR, run by TCRdb on the 5' RACE reads, gives a single entry per CDR3 protein. The sample has 650,000 to 800,000 distinct CDR3 sequences, over 15% seen once. The CDR3 has 14 amino acids. With V trimmed by 4 bases and J by 3 bases, 3 bases remained unmatched. The chain recombines TRBV12-3 or TRBV12-4 with TRBJ2-3, with 8 bases matching TRBD2. The material sequenced was blood, either unsorted or a sorted T cell fraction (not recorded which). The clonotype was recovered from a male donor with ankylosing spondylitis. CDR3 in amino acids: CASSWSGRTDTQYF. CDR3 DNA sequence: TGTGCCAGCAGTTGGAGCGGGAGAACAGATACGCAGTATTTT.